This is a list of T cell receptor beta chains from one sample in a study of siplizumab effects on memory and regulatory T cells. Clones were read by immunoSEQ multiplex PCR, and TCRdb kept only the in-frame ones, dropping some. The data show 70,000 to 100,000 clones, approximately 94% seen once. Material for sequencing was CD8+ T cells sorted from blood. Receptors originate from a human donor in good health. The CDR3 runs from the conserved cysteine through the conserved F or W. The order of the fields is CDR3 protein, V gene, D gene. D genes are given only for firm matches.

CDR3 protein: CARRPRGSPTNIQYF; V gene: TRBV27; D gene: .
CDR3 protein: CASSLFGEVNTEAFF; V gene: TRBV28; D gene: .
CDR3 protein: CAWSWGQGFTEAFF; V gene: TRBV30; D gene: TRBD1
CDR3 protein: CASSYGSTGWTEAFF; V gene: TRBV6-5; D gene: .
CDR3 protein: CASSQTISYEQYF; V gene: TRBV4-1; D gene: .
CDR3 protein: CASSQDPGFNSGNTIYF; V gene: TRBV4-2; D gene: .
CDR3 protein: CASRDALAGEDTQYF; V gene: TRBV9; D gene: TRBD2
CDR3 protein: CASSQGQGDLNGYTF; V gene: TRBV7-3; D gene: TRBD1
CDR3 protein: CASSFIGTSGGKNEQFF; V gene: TRBV7-6; D gene: TRBD2
CDR3 protein: CASSFQDSYGYTF; V gene: TRBV7-9; D gene: .
CDR3 protein: CSVGGLTSEWGTDTQYF; V gene: TRBV29-1; D gene: .
CDR3 protein: CASSGGQGMNTEAFF; V gene: TRBV2; D gene: TRBD1
CDR3 protein: CASSDEGTSSPRMGNQPQHF; V gene: TRBV6-4; D gene: .
CDR3 protein: CASSTYDRGGTEAFF; V gene: TRBV19; D gene: TRBD1
CDR3 protein: CASSVRGSGNTIYF; V gene: TRBV25-1; D gene: .
CDR3 protein: CASSIAESNQPQHF; V gene: TRBV19; D gene: .
CDR3 protein: CASSPRPAGALYEQYF; V gene: TRBV7-6; D gene: TRBD2
CDR3 protein: CASSLGGQPQHF; V gene: TRBV13; D gene: .
CDR3 protein: CASSGVVTATNEKLFF; V gene: TRBV11-2; D gene: .
CDR3 protein: CASSETAGGTDTQYF; V gene: TRBV6-1; D gene: .
CDR3 protein: CASEGGGSQANEQFF; V gene: TRBV19; D gene: .
CDR3 protein: CASILTGVNEKLFF; V gene: TRBV2; D gene: TRBD1
CDR3 protein: CASSQDRFVNEQFF; V gene: TRBV4-1; D gene: .
CDR3 protein: CASSIIGGATEAFF; V gene: TRBV19; D gene: .
CDR3 protein: CASLRGIGEKLFF; V gene: TRBV19; D gene: .
CDR3 protein: CASSLAGASGNYEQYF; V gene: TRBV7-2; D gene: TRBD2
CDR3 protein: CASSPGTASSYEQYF; V gene: TRBV7-7; D gene: TRBD1
CDR3 protein: CASSSTISSYNEQFF; V gene: TRBV7-7; D gene: .
CDR3 protein: CASSKIKRRLAGGPHYEQYF; V gene: TRBV23-1; D gene: TRBD2
CDR3 protein: CASSLAMSRGRYTF; V gene: TRBV5-4; D gene: .
CDR3 protein: CASSSVTGPSNEKLFF; V gene: TRBV27; D gene: .
CDR3 protein: CASGPRGSYEQYF; V gene: TRBV27; D gene: .
CDR3 protein: CASSKAGVTDTQYF; V gene: TRBV13; D gene: TRBD2
CDR3 protein: CASVKGGPYNEQFF; V gene: TRBV6-5; D gene: .
CDR3 protein: CASSEQGVDTQYF; V gene: TRBV28; D gene: TRBD1
CDR3 protein: CASSTHWVRANYGYTF; V gene: TRBV7-2; D gene: .
CDR3 protein: CASSPDGPSTSNEQFF; V gene: TRBV4-1; D gene: .
CDR3 protein: CASSPIGLASFTSTDTQYF; V gene: TRBV27; D gene: TRBD2
CDR3 protein: CATSSDTVRDNEQFF; V gene: TRBV15; D gene: .
CDR3 protein: CASSQDETYEQYF; V gene: TRBV4-3; D gene: .
CDR3 protein: CASSLGVNTEAFF; V gene: TRBV19; D gene: .
CDR3 protein: CASSFLDSGAYEQYF; V gene: TRBV5-6; D gene: .
CDR3 protein: CASSATSGSRVDTQYF; V gene: TRBV7-6; D gene: TRBD2
CDR3 protein: CASSVWGSGNTIYF; V gene: TRBV9; D gene: .
CDR3 protein: CASSLRGSNTGELFF; V gene: TRBV5-6; D gene: .
CDR3 protein: CASSQELAGAYEQFF; V gene: TRBV4-2; D gene: TRBD2
CDR3 protein: CASRLAGQPQETQYF; V gene: TRBV7-9; D gene: .
CDR3 protein: CASSIEGQRYTGELFF; V gene: TRBV19; D gene: TRBD1
CDR3 protein: CASSQGLAGGNEQFF; V gene: TRBV4-3; D gene: TRBD2
CDR3 protein: CASSLGGGAVLFTEAFF; V gene: TRBV5-6; D gene: .
CDR3 protein: CASSQGLAKNIQYF; V gene: TRBV27; D gene: .
CDR3 protein: CASSRDSDSYEQYF; V gene: TRBV7-9; D gene: TRBD1
CDR3 protein: CASSVVSGGEYPTQYF; V gene: TRBV9; D gene: TRBD1
CDR3 protein: CASSVGPETYEQYF; V gene: TRBV9; D gene: .
CDR3 protein: CASSPPTGPSSNEQFF; V gene: TRBV18; D gene: .
CDR3 protein: CASSEAVRDRGLGYTF; V gene: TRBV2; D gene: TRBD1
CDR3 protein: CASSIGVALNTEAFF; V gene: TRBV19; D gene: .